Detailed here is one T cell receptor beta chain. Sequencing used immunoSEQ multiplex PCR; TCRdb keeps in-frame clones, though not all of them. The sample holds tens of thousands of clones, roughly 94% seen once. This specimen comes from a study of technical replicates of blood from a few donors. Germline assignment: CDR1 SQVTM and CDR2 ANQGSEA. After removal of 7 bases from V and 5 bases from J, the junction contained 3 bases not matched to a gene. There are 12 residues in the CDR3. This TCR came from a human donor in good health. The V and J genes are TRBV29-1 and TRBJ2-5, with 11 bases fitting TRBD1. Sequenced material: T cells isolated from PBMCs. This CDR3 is CSAWDRGETQYF. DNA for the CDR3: TGCAGCGCTTGGGACAGGGGGGAGACCCAGTACTTC. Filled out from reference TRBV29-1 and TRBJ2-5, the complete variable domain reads SAVISQKPSRDICQRGTSLTIQCQVDSQVTMMFWYRQQPGQSLTLIATANQGSEATYESGFVIDKFPISRPNLTFSTLTVSNMSPEDSSIYLCSAWDRGETQYFGPGTRLLVL.